The entry that follows covers one T cell receptor beta chain sequence. A J-beta primer mix and a sample-barcoded 5' primer were used in a second PCR of about 7 to 12 cycles. Each cDNA molecule carried a tag from a template-switch adaptor that contained 12 random nucleotides. From the 5' RACE reads, TCRdb called clonotypes with MiXCR, one entry per CDR3 protein. In the table there are 700,000 to 800,000 distinct CDR3 sequences, about 40% of which are singletons. The data stem from a study of blood T cells in healthy people across ages. Germline lookup yields CDR1 DFQATT and CDR2 SNEGSKA (reference sequence). CDR3 length: 16 residues. The junction had 13 bases not matched to a gene; V was cut back by 2 bases and J by 10 bases.

This chain connects TRBV20-1 to TRBJ1-6, with 8 bases matching TRBD1. The receptor was isolated from a woman aged 60 to 75 in good health. The sequenced sample was blood. DNA for the CDR3: TGCAGTGCTAGACGCCCGGACAGGGAATCGTGGTCACCCCTCCACTTT. As protein: CSARRPDRESWSPLHF.